The rows below give T cell receptor beta chains drawn from one sample of a study of shared clonotypes between healthy human individuals. Produced via immunoSEQ multiplex PCR; TCRdb's table is partial and in-frame only. The sample has approximately 320,000 clones, roughly 84% seen once. The sample taken for sequencing was memory CD8+ T cells sorted from blood. These receptors were taken from a young man in good health. The CDR3 runs from the conserved cysteine through the conserved F or W. A D gene is named only where the DNA matches it firmly. Only part of the rows carry a size: once, few, many, or a class if the clone is expanded.

D,size,V,J,CDR3,DNA
.,.,TRBV27,TRBJ1-5,CASSEGRGADQPQHF,TGTGCCAGCAGTGAGGGCAGAGGGGCAGATCAGCCCCAGCATTTT
.,.,TRBV4-1,TRBJ2-7,CASSHADYEQYF,TGCGCCAGCAGCCACGCCGATTACGAGCAGTACTTC
TRBD2,.,TRBV5-4,TRBJ2-3,CASSPRTSGGRSASTDTQYF,TGTGCCAGCAGCCCACGGACTAGCGGGGGAAGATCAGCTAGCACAGATACGCAGTATTTT
.,once,TRBV27,TRBJ2-3,CASSLTRRDTQYF,TGTGCCAGCAGCCTAACTCGGAGGGATACGCAGTATTTT
.,.,TRBV11-2,TRBJ2-1,CASSLDLLGKQFF,TGTGCCAGCAGCTTAGATCTTTTGGGGAAGCAGTTCTTC
.,.,TRBV5-1,TRBJ1-1,CASSLGQEAFF,TGCGCCAGCAGCTTGGGACAGGAAGCTTTCTTT
.,many,TRBV28,TRBJ1-2,CASTGADYGYTF,TGTGCCAGCACAGGGGCCGACTATGGCTACACCTTC
.,.,TRBV13,TRBJ1-1,CASTDTEAFF,TGTGCCAGCACAGACACTGAAGCTTTCTTT
.,.,TRBV11-1,TRBJ2-2,CASSLLRADTGELFF,TGTGCCAGCAGCTTACTGAGGGCGGACACCGGGGAGCTGTTTTTT
TRBD2,.,TRBV28,TRBJ2-5,CASSFWLAATKETQYF,TGTGCCAGCAGTTTTTGGCTAGCGGCTACTAAAGAGACCCAGTACTTC
.,.,TRBV27,TRBJ2-5,CASSLIGGPQETQYF,TGTGCCAGCAGTTTAATTGGCGGACCCCAAGAGACCCAGTACTTC
.,.,TRBV29-1,TRBJ2-7,CSVEDQQLKQYF,TGCAGCGTTGAAGATCAACAGTTGAAGCAGTACTTC
.,.,TRBV13,TRBJ2-7,CASSPGGTGIYEQYF,TGTGCCAGCAGCCCGGGGGGGACAGGGATATACGAGCAGTACTTC
.,.,TRBV6-6,TRBJ1-5,CASTPDAYSNQPQHF,TGTGCCAGCACCCCGGACGCTTATAGCAATCAGCCCCAGCATTTT
TRBD1,.,TRBV30,TRBJ1-1,CAWSPGGSEAFF,TGTGCCTGGAGTCCAGGGGGCTCTGAAGCTTTCTTT
.,.,TRBV5-6,TRBJ2-7,CASSGTSYEQYF,TGTGCCAGCAGCGGTACTTCCTACGAGCAGTACTTC
.,few,TRBV19,TRBJ2-7,CASSYGWGEQYF,TGTGCCAGTAGCTATGGGTGGGGCGAGCAGTACTTC
TRBD2,.,TRBV5-1,TRBJ2-7,CASSPNSGSSYEQYF,TGCGCCAGCAGTCCAAATAGCGGGAGCTCCTACGAGCAGTACTTC
TRBD2,once,TRBV11-2,TRBJ2-1,CASSLEAGAYNEQFF,TGTGCCAGCAGCTTAGAGGCGGGGGCCTACAATGAGCAGTTCTTC
.,.,TRBV28,TRBJ2-1,CASSLALPPHNEQFF,TGTGCCAGCAGTTTAGCTCTCCCCCCCCACAATGAGCAGTTCTTC
.,once,TRBV2,TRBJ2-7,CASSEVNEQYF,TGTGCCAGCAGTGAAGTAAACGAGCAGTACTTC
.,.,TRBV27,TRBJ2-7,CASSLRGPYEQYF,TGTGCCAGCAGTCTTCGGGGCCCCTACGAGCAGTACTTC
.,.,TRBV27,TRBJ2-1,CASSWIGVASQYYEQFF,TGTGCCAGCAGCTGGATTGGAGTTGCGTCTCAATACTATGAGCAGTTCTTC
TRBD1,.,TRBV27,TRBJ1-5,CASSLPGTGQPQHF,TGTGCCAGCAGTTTACCAGGGACAGGTCAGCCCCAGCATTTT
.,.,TRBV28,TRBJ1-6,CASRGSRDGVALHF,TGTGCCAGCAGGGGGTCCCGAGATGGAGTGGCCCTCCACTTT
TRBD2,.,TRBV9,TRBJ2-3,CASSVEGLAAHTQYF,TGTGCCAGCAGCGTAGAGGGACTAGCGGCCCATACGCAGTATTTT
.,.,TRBV13,TRBJ2-7,CASSSRGDKYF,TGTGCCAGCAGCTCAAGGGGGGATAAGTACTTC
.,.,TRBV9,TRBJ2-3,CASSVLWTSTDTQYF,TGTGCCAGCAGCGTATTGTGGACTAGCACAGATACGCAGTATTTT
.,.,TRBV5-6,TRBJ1-1,CASSLVDYWGPNTEAFF,TGTGCCAGCAGCTTGGTTGATTATTGGGGGCCGAACACTGAAGCTTTCTTT
.,.,TRBV29-1,TRBJ2-4,CSVEVVGNIQYF,TGCAGCGTTGAAGTGGTCGGAAACATTCAGTACTTC
TRBD2,.,TRBV29-1,TRBJ2-2,CSVEDLAGGTGELFF,TGCAGCGTTGAAGATTTGGCGGGAGGTACCGGGGAGCTGTTTTTT
.,.,TRBV2,TRBJ2-3,CASRTEPQYF,TGTGCCAGCCGGACTGAGCCTCAGTATTTT
TRBD1,.,TRBV10-3,TRBJ2-7,CAIKGLQGADHEQYF,TGTGCCATCAAGGGCTTACAGGGGGCAGACCACGAGCAGTACTTC
.,.,TRBV11-2,TRBJ2-2,CASSFTIPRELFF,TGTGCCAGCAGCTTTACAATCCCTAGGGAGCTGTTTTTT
TRBD1,.,TRBV7-9,TRBJ1-2,CASSLAYLILTGGYYGYTF,TGTGCCAGCAGCTTAGCCTACTTAATACTGACAGGGGGGTACTATGGCTACACCTTC
.,.,TRBV10-2,TRBJ1-2,CASSEGGPQGPGFGYTF,TGCGCCAGCAGTGAGGGAGGGCCCCAGGGTCCTGGCTTTGGCTACACCTTC
.,.,TRBV27,TRBJ1-2,CASRTGLTNYGYTF,TGTGCCAGCAGAACGGGACTGACTAACTATGGCTACACCTTC
TRBD1,.,TRBV6-5,TRBJ1-6,CASSYSTGVNSPLHF,TGTGCCAGCAGTTACTCGACAGGGGTAAATTCACCCCTCCACTTT
TRBD1,.,TRBV7-2,TRBJ2-7,CASSPLQGAHEQYF,TGTGCCAGCAGCCCCTTACAGGGGGCCCATGAGCAGTACTTC
.,.,TRBV29-1,TRBJ1-2,CSSGPGDYGYTF,TGCAGCTCTGGACCGGGGGACTATGGCTACACCTTC
.,.,TRBV4-1,TRBJ1-2,CASSHPMEAPGYTF,TGCGCCAGCAGCCATCCCATGGAGGCGCCCGGCTACACCTTC
TRBD2,few,TRBV7-2,TRBJ2-7,CASSLSIAGGGDEQYF,TGTGCCAGCAGCTTATCAATAGCGGGAGGTGGAGACGAGCAGTACTTC
.,.,TRBV5-6,TRBJ1-2,CASSLGTVYGYTF,TGTGCCAGCAGCTTAGGGACCGTCTATGGCTACACCTTC
.,.,TRBV28,TRBJ2-7,CASKEVTVSSYEQYF,TGTGCCAGCAAGGAGGTAACGGTAAGCTCCTACGAGCAGTACTTC
.,few,TRBV2,TRBJ2-7,CASSYPGRDSGEQYF,TGTGCCAGCAGTTACCCGGGACGAGATTCGGGAGAGCAGTACTTC
.,.,TRBV15,TRBJ1-1,CATSRDKEGNTEAFF,TGTGCCACCAGCAGAGATAAGGAGGGGAACACTGAAGCTTTCTTT
.,.,TRBV10-2,TRBJ2-7,CASSTGVVTYEQYF,TGCGCCAGCAGCACTGGGGTAGTCACCTACGAGCAGTACTTC
.,.,TRBV19,TRBJ1-5,CASSPLRSNQPQHF,TGTGCCAGTAGCCCCCTGAGAAGCAATCAGCCCCAGCATTTT
TRBD1,.,TRBV19,TRBJ2-1,CASSITPGGNEQFF,TGTGCCAGTAGTATAACCCCAGGGGGCAATGAGCAGTTCTTC
.,.,TRBV10-1,TRBJ1-3,CASSDSSGNTIYF,TGCGCCAGCAGTGATAGCTCTGGAAACACCATATATTTT
TRBD2,.,TRBV5-6,TRBJ2-2,CASSFGGSPPGELFF,TGTGCCAGCAGCTTCGGCGGGAGCCCCCCCGGGGAGCTGTTTTTT
.,.,TRBV7-6,TRBJ1-5,CASSLVRPFNQPQHF,TGTGCCAGCAGCTTAGTGCGCCCCTTCAATCAGCCCCAGCATTTT
.,.,TRBV10-3,TRBJ2-5,CAISEREGTETQYF,TGTGCCATCAGTGAGAGAGAAGGGACAGAGACCCAGTACTTC